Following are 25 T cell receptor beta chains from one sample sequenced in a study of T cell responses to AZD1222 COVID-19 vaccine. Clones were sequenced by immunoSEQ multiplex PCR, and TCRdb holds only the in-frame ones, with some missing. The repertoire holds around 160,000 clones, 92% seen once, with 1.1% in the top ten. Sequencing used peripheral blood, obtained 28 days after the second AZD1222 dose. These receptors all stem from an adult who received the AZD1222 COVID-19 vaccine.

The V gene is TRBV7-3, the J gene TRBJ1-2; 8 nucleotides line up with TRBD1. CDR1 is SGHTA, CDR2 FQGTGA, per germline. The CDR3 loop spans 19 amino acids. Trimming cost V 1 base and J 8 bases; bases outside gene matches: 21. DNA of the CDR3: TGTGCCAGCAGCTTAATGGCCCTTGGGCAGGGGGCTCGAAAAGGAGGCTACACCTTC. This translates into CASSLMALGQGARKGGYTF.

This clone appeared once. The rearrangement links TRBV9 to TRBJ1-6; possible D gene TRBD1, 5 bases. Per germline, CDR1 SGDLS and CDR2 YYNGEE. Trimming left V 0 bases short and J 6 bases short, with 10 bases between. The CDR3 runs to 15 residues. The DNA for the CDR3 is TGTGCCAGCAGCGTAGACCCAGGGACTAATTCACCCCTCCACTTT. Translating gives CASSVDPGTNSPLHF.

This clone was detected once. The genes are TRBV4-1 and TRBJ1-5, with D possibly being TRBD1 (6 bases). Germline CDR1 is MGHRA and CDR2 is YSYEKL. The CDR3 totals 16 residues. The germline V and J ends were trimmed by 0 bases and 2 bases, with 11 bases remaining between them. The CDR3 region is CASSQDRGAGNQPQHF. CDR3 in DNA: TGCGCCAGCAGCCAAGACCGGGGGGCGGGCAATCAGCCCCAGCATTTT.

As DNA, the CDR3 is TGCGCCAGCAGTGCGGGTTCGTCCGAAAAACTGTTTTTT. Translating gives CASSAGSSEKLFF. The genes are TRBV10-1 and TRBJ1-4; D remains unclear. With 4 bases removed from V and 8 bases from J, the gap between germline ends came to 11 bases. The CDR3 has 13 residues. CDR1 is WNHNN and CDR2 is SYGVQD in the germline V gene (reference sequence).

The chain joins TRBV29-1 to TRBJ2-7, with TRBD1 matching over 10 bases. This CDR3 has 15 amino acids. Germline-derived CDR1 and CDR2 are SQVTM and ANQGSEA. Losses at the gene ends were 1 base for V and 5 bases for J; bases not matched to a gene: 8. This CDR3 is CSVEGGLGTGDEQYF. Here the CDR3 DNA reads TGCAGCGTTGAAGGCGGTTTAGGGACAGGGGACGAGCAGTACTTC.

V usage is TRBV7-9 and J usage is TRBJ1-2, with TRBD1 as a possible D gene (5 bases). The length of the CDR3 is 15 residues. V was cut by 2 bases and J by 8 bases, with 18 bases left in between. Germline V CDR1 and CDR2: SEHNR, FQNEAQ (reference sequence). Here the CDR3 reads CASSLTRGPEEGYTF. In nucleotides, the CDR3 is TGTGCCAGCAGCTTAACAAGGGGCCCAGAGGAGGGCTACACCTTC.

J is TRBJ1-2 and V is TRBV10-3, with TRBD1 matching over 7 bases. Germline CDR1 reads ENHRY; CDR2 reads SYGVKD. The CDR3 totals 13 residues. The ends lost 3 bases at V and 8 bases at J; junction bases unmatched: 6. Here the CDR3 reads CAISEETGSGYTF. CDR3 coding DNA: TGTGCCATCAGTGAAGAGACAGGGTCCGGCTACACCTTC.

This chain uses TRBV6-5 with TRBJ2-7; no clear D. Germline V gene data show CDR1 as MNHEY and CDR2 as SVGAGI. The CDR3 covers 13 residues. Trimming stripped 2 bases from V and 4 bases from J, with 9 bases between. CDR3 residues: CASSYEVDYEQYF. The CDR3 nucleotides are TGTGCCAGCAGTTACGAAGTGGATTACGAGCAGTACTTC.

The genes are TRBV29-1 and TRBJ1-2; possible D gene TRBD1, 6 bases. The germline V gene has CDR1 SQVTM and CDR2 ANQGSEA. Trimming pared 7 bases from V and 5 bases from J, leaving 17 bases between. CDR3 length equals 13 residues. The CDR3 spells CSAMTAGAYGYTF. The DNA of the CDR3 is TGCAGCGCTATGACCGCGGGGGCTTATGGCTACACCTTC.

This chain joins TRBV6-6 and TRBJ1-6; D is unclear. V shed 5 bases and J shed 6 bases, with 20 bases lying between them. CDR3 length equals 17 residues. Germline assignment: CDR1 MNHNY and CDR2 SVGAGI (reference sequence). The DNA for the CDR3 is TGTGCCAGCAGTCCCCGTACGGGAGGAATTGGTAATTCACCCCTCCACTTT. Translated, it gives CASSPRTGGIGNSPLHF.

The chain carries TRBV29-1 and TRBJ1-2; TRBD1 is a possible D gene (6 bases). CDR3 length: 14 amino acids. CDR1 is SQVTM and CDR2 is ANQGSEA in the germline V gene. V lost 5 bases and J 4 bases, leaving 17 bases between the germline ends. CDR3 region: CSVPRRQGSYGYTF. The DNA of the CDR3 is TGCAGCGTTCCCCGGCGGCAGGGGTCCTATGGCTACACCTTC.

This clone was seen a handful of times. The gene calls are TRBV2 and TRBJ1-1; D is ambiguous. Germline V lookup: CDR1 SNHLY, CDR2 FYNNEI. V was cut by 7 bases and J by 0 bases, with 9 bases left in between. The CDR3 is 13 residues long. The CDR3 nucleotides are TGTGCCAGCACGGAACATCTGAACACTGAAGCTTTCTTT. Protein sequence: CASTEHLNTEAFF.

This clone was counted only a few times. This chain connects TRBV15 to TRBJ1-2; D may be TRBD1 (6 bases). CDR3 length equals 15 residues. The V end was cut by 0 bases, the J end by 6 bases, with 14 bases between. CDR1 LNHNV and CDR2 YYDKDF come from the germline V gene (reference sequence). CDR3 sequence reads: CATSRERDTGDGYTF. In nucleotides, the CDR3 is TGTGCCACCAGCAGAGAAAGGGACACAGGCGATGGCTACACCTTC.

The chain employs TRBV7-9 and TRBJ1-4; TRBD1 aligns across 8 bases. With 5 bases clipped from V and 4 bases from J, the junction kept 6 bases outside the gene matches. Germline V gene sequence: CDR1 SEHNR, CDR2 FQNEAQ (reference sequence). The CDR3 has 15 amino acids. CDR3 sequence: CASSPYRGGNEKLFF. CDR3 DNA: TGTGCCAGCAGCCCCTACAGGGGGGGTAATGAAAAACTGTTTTTT.

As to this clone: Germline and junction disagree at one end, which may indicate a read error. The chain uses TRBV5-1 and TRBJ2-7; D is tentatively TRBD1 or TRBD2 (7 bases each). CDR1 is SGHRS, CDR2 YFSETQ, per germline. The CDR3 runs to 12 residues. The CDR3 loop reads CASSTQGGPMDF. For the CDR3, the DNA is TGCGCCAGCAGCACCCAGGGGGGGCCAATGGACTTC.

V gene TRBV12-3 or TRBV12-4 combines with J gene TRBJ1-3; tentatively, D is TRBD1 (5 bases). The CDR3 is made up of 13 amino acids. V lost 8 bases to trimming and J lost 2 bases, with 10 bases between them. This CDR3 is CASGRGAGNTIYF. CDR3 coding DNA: TGTGCCAGCGGACGAGGGGCTGGAAACACCATATATTTT.

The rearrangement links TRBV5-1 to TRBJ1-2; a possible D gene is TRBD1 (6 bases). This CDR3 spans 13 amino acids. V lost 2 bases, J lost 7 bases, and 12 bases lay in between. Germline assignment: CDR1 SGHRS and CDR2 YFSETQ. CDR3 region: CASSFTQGSGYTF. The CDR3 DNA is TGCGCCAGCAGCTTCACACAGGGTTCTGGCTACACCTTC.

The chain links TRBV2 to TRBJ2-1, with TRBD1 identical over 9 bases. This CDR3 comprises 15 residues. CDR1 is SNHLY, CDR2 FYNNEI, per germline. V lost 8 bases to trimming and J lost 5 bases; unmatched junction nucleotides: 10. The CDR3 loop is CASYTTGGVNNEQFF. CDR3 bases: TGTGCCAGCTATACGACAGGGGGGGTAAACAATGAGCAGTTCTTC.

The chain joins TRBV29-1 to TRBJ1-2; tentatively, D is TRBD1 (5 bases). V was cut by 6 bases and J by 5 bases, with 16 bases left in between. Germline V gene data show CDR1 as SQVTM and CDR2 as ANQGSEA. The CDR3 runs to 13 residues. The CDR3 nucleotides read TGCAGCGTCCCGCTCCGCGAGGGGTATGGCTACACCTTC. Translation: CSVPLREGYGYTF.

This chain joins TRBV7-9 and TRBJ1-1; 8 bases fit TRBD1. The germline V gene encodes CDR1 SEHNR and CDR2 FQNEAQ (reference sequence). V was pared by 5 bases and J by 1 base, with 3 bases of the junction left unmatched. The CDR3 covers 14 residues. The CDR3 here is CASSVTGENTEAFF. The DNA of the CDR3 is TGTGCCAGCAGCGTGACAGGGGAGAACACTGAAGCTTTCTTT.

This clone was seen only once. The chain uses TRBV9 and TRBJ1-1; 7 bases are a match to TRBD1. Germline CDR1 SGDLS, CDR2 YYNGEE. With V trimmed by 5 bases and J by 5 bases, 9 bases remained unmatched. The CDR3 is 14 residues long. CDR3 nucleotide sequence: TGTGCCAGCAGTGTCACAGGGGTCGGGACTGAAGCTTTCTTT. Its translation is CASSVTGVGTEAFF.

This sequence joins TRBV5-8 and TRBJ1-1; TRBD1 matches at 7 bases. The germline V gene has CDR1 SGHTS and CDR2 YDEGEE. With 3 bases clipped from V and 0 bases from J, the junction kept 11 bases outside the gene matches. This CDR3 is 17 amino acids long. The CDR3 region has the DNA TGTGCCAGCAGCTCACGTCAGGGGGTGAGAATGAACACTGAAGCTTTCTTT. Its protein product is CASSSRQGVRMNTEAFF.

The CDR3 loop is CASGLEGYTQYF. The DNA of the CDR3 is TGTGCTAGTGGTCTCGAAGGGTATACGCAGTATTTT. V and J are TRBV12-5 and TRBJ2-3; no clear D gene. The ends were cut back, 5 bases at V and 7 bases at J, with 10 bases in the middle. The CDR3 is 12 amino acids. Per germline, CDR1 LGHNT and CDR2 FRNRAP.

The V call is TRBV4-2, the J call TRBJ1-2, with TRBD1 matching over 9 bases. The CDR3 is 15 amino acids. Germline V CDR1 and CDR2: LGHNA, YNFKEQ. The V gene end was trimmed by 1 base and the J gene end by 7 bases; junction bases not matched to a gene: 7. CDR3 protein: CASSQGDRELGGYTF. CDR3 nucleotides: TGTGCCAGCAGCCAAGGGGACAGGGAGCTTGGTGGCTACACCTTC.

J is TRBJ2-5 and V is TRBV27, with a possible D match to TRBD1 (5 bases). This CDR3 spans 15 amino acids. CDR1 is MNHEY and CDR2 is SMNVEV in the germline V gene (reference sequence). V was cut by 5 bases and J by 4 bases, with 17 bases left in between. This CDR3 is CASSVYSQGGETQYF. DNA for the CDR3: TGTGCCAGCAGTGTCTACAGTCAGGGCGGAGAGACCCAGTACTTC.